Presented here are 15 T cell receptor beta chains from one specimen sequenced in a study of siplizumab effects on memory and regulatory T cells. TCRdb's copy holds only in-frame clones and misses some; the assay was immunoSEQ multiplex PCR. The sample contains 100,000 or so clones, 85% to 95% of which appear only once. Sequenced input: non-Treg CD4+ T cells sorted from blood. The receptors originated from a human donor in good health.

The chain couples TRBV29-1 to TRBJ2-1; possibly TRBD1 or TRBD2 for D (5 bases each). The V end lost 8 bases, the J end lost 0 bases, and 11 bases lay between the germline ends. Germline V gives CDR1 SQVTM, CDR2 ANQGSEA. This CDR3 has 13 amino acids. CDR3 DNA: TGCAGCATCGGGACGTCCTCCTACAATGAGCAGTTCTTC. Its protein is CSIGTSSYNEQFF.

The chain joins TRBV15 to TRBJ2-6; 7 bases are a match to TRBD1. The V gene's germline CDR1 is LNHNV and CDR2 YYDKDF (reference sequence). The CDR3 totals 19 residues. V gave up 0 bases and J gave up 1 base; unmatched junction bases: 9. The CDR3 coding sequence is TGTGCCACCAGCAGAGATGTCACCTCGACAGGGTCTGGGGCCAACGTCCTGACTTTC. It encodes CATSRDVTSTGSGANVLTF.

The chain employs TRBV5-1 and TRBJ2-2; perhaps TRBD1 as D (6 bases). The CDR3 runs 15 residues. CDR1 is SGHRS, CDR2 YFSETQ, per germline. V lost 4 bases to trimming and J lost 6 bases, with 16 bases between them. The CDR3 DNA reads TGCGCCAGCAGCGCCTCGGGACAAGGAGCCGGGGAGCTGTTTTTT. It is translated as CASSASGQGAGELFF. Full variable domain (missing parts from reference TRBV5-1 and TRBJ2-2): KAGVTQTPRYLIKTRGQQVTLSCSPISGHRSVSWYQQTPGQGLQFLFEYFSETQRNKGNFPGRFSGRQFSNSRSEMNVSTLELGDSALYLCASSASGQGAGELFFGEGSRLTVL.

This chain links TRBV4-2 with TRBJ1-3; tentative D call: TRBD1 (5 bases). Between the trimmed V and J ends, which lost 1 base and 7 bases, there was a span of 17 bases. The CDR3 runs 16 residues. CDR1 is LGHNA and CDR2 is YNFKEQ in the germline V gene. In nucleotides, the CDR3 is TGTGCCAGCAGCCAAGTGTCCAGGGCCAAGGAGAACACCATATATTTT. Amino acid sequence: CASSQVSRAKENTIYF.

The chain recombines TRBV6-5 with TRBJ1-2, with D maybe TRBD1 (6 bases). V was shortened by 0 bases and J by 8 bases, with 13 bases between the two germline ends. Germline-derived CDR1 and CDR2 are MNHEY and SVGAGI. This CDR3 spans 14 amino acids. The CDR3, as DNA: TGTGCCAGCAGTTACTCGAGGGGGGCGCCCGGCTACACCTTC. As protein: CASSYSRGAPGYTF.

This chain links TRBV14 with TRBJ1-2, with D maybe TRBD1 (6 bases). There are 13 residues in the CDR3. The germline V and J ends were trimmed by 4 bases and 1 base, with 7 bases remaining between them. Germline CDR1 reads SGHDN; CDR2 reads FVKESK. CDR3 nucleotide sequence: TGTGCCAGCAGCCGGACAGTTAACTATGGCTACACCTTC. It is translated as CASSRTVNYGYTF.

V and J are TRBV19 and TRBJ1-2; a weak D match, TRBD1 (6 bases). V lost 3 bases, J lost 0 bases, and 11 bases lay in between. The CDR3 consists of 15 residues. CDR1 and CDR2 (germline): LNHDA, SQIVND (reference sequence). The CDR3 DNA reads TGTGCCAGTAGTATCCCGACAGGAGCTAACTATGGCTACACCTTC. Residues: CASSIPTGANYGYTF.

The chain has TRBV28 and TRBJ2-1, with D possibly being TRBD2 (5 bases). Germline V gene sequence: CDR1 MDHEN, CDR2 SYDVKM. The CDR3 is 14 amino acids. V gave up 2 bases and J gave up 2 bases, with 7 bases separating them. CDR3 coding DNA: TGTGCCAGCAGTTTACCGGGGACCTACAATGAGCAGTTCTTC. Residues: CASSLPGTYNEQFF.

This chain connects TRBV10-1 to TRBJ1-6, with a tentative D call TRBD1 (5 bases). This CDR3 has 14 amino acids. Germline V lookup: CDR1 WNHNN, CDR2 SYGVQD (reference sequence). Trimming removed 2 bases from V and 9 bases from J, with 11 bases in between. CDR3 sequence reads: CASSEHGRGSPLHF. The CDR3 nucleotides are TGCGCCAGCAGTGAGCACGGGAGGGGTTCACCCCTCCACTTT.

The chain recombines TRBV7-6 with TRBJ1-5, with 8 bases matching TRBD1. The CDR3 runs 13 residues. Germline trimming cut 1 base from V and 11 bases from J; bases unmatched to any gene: 4. From germline, CDR1 is SGHVS and CDR2 FNYEAQ. The CDR3 is CASSLDQGAAQHF. The CDR3 nucleotides read TGTGCCAGCAGCTTAGACCAGGGGGCCGCCCAGCATTTT.

The chain joins TRBV7-3 to TRBJ2-3; a weak D match, TRBD2 (5 bases). The germline gives CDR1 SGHTA, CDR2 FQGTGA. The CDR3 has 15 residues. V was clipped by 5 bases and J by 7 bases, with 19 bases between them. DNA for the CDR3: TGTGCCAGCAGCCAAGAGGGTGGCTCCCAGAATACGCAGTATTTT. It specifies CASSQEGGSQNTQYF.

This rearrangement joins TRBV5-6 to TRBJ2-3; a weak D match, TRBD1 (6 bases). The length of the CDR3 is 14 residues. Trimming shortened V by 5 bases and J by 2 bases, and 12 bases separated the two germline ends. CDR1 is SGHDT and CDR2 is YYEEEE in the germline V gene. Written as DNA, the CDR3 is TGTGCCAGCAGATTAGGACAGTTCACAGATACGCAGTATTTT. The encoded protein is CASRLGQFTDTQYF.

The sample holds one count of this clone. The chain employs TRBV19 and TRBJ2-2; 11 bases align to TRBD2. The CDR3 extends over 16 amino acids. V shed 7 bases and J 6 bases; nucleotides not matched to a gene: 10. Looked up from germline, CDR1 is LNHDA and CDR2 is SQIVND (reference sequence). CDR3 nucleotide sequence: TGTGCCAGTATAAGTAGCGGGGGGGCCCAGGCCGGGGAGCTGTTTTTT. Protein: CASISSGGAQAGELFF.

This chain connects TRBV5-6 to TRBJ2-5; D is perhaps TRBD1 or TRBD2 (5 bases each). Germline values: CDR1 SGHDT, CDR2 YYEEEE. Trimming pared 2 bases from V and 3 bases from J, leaving 20 bases between. This CDR3 comprises 17 residues. The DNA of the CDR3 is TGTGCCAGCAGCTTATTTCAGGGCTACCTGACTAAAGAGACCCAGTACTTC. Protein: CASSLFQGYLTKETQYF.

The CDR3 protein is CASSLGVLGQGAPDTQYF. CDR3 sequence (DNA): TGTGCCAGCAGCTTAGGGGTTTTGGGACAGGGGGCCCCAGATACGCAGTATTTT. This chain connects TRBV7-9 to TRBJ2-3, with 12 bases aligning to TRBD1. Germline CDR1 SEHNR, CDR2 FQNEAQ (reference sequence). Losses at the gene ends were 1 base for V and 4 bases for J; bases not matched to a gene: 9. The CDR3 extends over 18 amino acids.